The present entry profiles one T cell receptor beta chain with its context. The antigen remains unidentified. This entry is derived from a study of cytomegalovirus exposure and HLA in healthy donors. Broader study findings: With further analysis later on, most CMV-associated TCR beta chains appeared HLA-restricted.

PCR employed 60 Vbeta and 13 Jbeta primers. Method: immunoSEQ multiplex PCR; TCRdb's copy keeps in-frame clones and lacks some. The sample holds over 100,000 clones, 50% to 75% seen once. V was clipped by 5 bases and J by 5 bases, with 19 bases between them. Germline V CDR1 and CDR2: SGHRS, YFSETQ. The CDR3 has 15 amino acids. The receptor comes from a woman in her thirties or forties in good health and CMV-seropositive. The chain carries TRBV5-1 and TRBJ1-1, with D maybe TRBD1 (5 bases). Sequencing was performed on PBMCs. CDR3 amino acids: CASSYFQGGVTEAFF. The CDR3 DNA sequence: TGCGCCAGCAGTTACTTCCAGGGAGGTGTAACTGAAGCTTTCTTT. The whole variable domain, remainder taken from reference TRBV5-1 and TRBJ1-1, is KAGVTQTPRYLIKTRGQQVTLSCSPISGHRSVSWYQQTPGQGLQFLFEYFSETQRNKGNFPGRFSGRQFSNSRSEMNVSTLELGDSALYLCASSYFQGGVTEAFFGQGTRLTVV.